A selection of T cell receptor beta chains follows, all from one sample in a study of shared clonotypes between healthy human individuals. The table came from immunoSEQ multiplex PCR; TCRdb's copy has only in-frame clones and leaves some out. This sample yields about 2.3 million clones, of which 85% to 95% are seen a single time; 0.3% to 0.4% belongs to the top ten. The sample consisted of naive CD4+ T cells from PBMCs. All receptors come from a man aged 18 to 30 in good health. Some clones in this sample may be carry-over from other donors' samples. The CDR3 runs from the conserved cysteine through the conserved F or W. A D gene is named only where the DNA matches it firmly. The listing skips clone size in some rows; elsewhere it reads once, few, many or a size class.

D gene	clone size	V gene	J gene	CDR3 protein	CDR3 DNA
TRBD1	-	TRBV28	TRBJ2-1	CASRRTGVGEQFF	TGTGCCAGCAGAAGGACAGGGGTAGGGGAGCAGTTCTTC
-	-	TRBV29-1	TRBJ2-2	CSGGTGELFF	TGCAGCGGGGGGACAGGGGAGCTGTTTTTT
-	once	TRBV28	TRBJ1-1	CASSLSLDFRALNTEAFF	TGTGCCAGCAGTTTAAGTCTAGATTTTAGGGCCTTGAACACTGAAGCTTTCTTT
-	-	TRBV19	TRBJ1-5	CASSIVGRYNQPQHF	TGTGCCAGTAGTATAGTAGGTCGGTACAATCAGCCCCAGCATTTT
TRBD2	-	TRBV4-1	TRBJ2-3	CASSPRTSDTDTQYF	TGCGCCAGCAGCCCTCGGACTAGCGACACAGATACGCAGTATTTT
-	-	TRBV7-2	TRBJ2-2	CASSLGGRGPGELFF	TGTGCCAGCAGCTTAGGTGGGAGAGGACCCGGGGAGCTGTTTTTT
-	-	TRBV19	TRBJ1-5	CASSTGGGSQPQHF	TGTGCCAGTAGTACGGGGGGGGGTTCTCAGCCCCAGCATTTT
-	-	TRBV5-1	TRBJ2-7	CASSLDGSGTGREQYF	TGCGCCAGCAGTCTCGATGGTAGCGGGACAGGGCGCGAGCAGTACTTC
TRBD1	-	TRBV6-1	TRBJ1-2	CAGLGSDRGLYGYTF	TGTGCCGGACTTGGGTCGGACAGGGGGCTCTATGGCTACACCTTC
-	-	TRBV4-2	TRBJ2-2	CASSQGTQGTGELFF	TGTGCCAGCAGCCAAGGGACCCAGGGGACCGGGGAGCTGTTTTTT
-	-	TRBV2	TRBJ2-7	CASRRGGEQYF	TGTGCCAGCAGGCGTGGGGGCGAGCAGTACTTC
-	-	TRBV28	TRBJ1-1	CASRDSQGNTEAFF	TGTGCCAGCAGAGACTCACAGGGGAACACTGAAGCTTTCTTT
TRBD2	-	TRBV5-1	TRBJ2-3	CASSLRLAAELRTQYF	TGCGCCAGCAGCTTGAGACTAGCGGCCGAGTTACGAACGCAGTATTTT